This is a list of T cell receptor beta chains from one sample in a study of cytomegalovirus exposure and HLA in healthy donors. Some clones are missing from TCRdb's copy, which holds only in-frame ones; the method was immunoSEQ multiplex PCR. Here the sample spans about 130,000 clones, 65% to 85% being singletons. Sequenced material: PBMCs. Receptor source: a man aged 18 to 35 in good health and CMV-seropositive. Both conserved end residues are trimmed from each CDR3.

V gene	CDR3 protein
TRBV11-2	ASSLTGDSNQPQH
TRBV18	ASSQPGSIDTEAF
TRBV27	ASSLFSRGDTQY
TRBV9	ASSPSGLAVSYEQY
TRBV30	AWSGLGGRLLQPSGNTIY
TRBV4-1	ASSQEVQGVRSPLH
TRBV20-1	SAGDRGEQY
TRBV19	ASTTLGGRGTGELF
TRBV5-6	ASSPTFPGGYNEQF
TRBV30	AWSDTTGGAETQY
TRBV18	ASSKNGGNSGYT